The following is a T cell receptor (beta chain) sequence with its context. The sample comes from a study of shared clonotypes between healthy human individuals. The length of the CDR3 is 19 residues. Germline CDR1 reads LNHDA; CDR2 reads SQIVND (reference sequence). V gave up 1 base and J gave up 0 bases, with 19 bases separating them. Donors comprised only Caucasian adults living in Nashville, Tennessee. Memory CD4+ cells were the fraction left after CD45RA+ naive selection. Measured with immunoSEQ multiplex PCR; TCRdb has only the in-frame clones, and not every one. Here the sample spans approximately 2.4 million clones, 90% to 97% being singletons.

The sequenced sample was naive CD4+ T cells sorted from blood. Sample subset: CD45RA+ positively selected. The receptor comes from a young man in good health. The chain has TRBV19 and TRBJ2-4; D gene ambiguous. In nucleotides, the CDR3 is TGTGCCAGTAGTATAGTCAACCCCGGCGCGCCGCTAGCCAAAAACATTCAGTACTTC. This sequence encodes CASSIVNPGAPLAKNIQYF.